The rows below give T cell receptor beta chains drawn from one sample of a study of blood T cell repertoires in COVID-19. Produced via immunoSEQ multiplex PCR; TCRdb's table is partial and in-frame only. Of 90,000 to 120,000 clones listed, 88% are singletons. Sequencing was done on a sample of peripheral blood. These receptors all come from a man aged 50 or older with active or convalescent COVID-19. Both conserved end residues are part of each CDR3. Each record gives: D gene, clone size, V gene, J gene, CDR3 DNA, CDR3 protein. A D gene is named only where the DNA matches it firmly. Only part of the rows carry a size: once, few, many, or a class if the clone is expanded.

NA,NA,TRBV28,TRBJ2-2,TGTGCCAGCAGTTGGGAGGATCCCGGGGAGCTGTTTTTT,CASSWEDPGELFF
NA,NA,TRBV15,TRBJ2-6,TGTGCCACCAGCAGAGCCAGACAGGCTGGGGCCAACGTCCTGACTTTC,CATSRARQAGANVLTF
TRBD1,once,TRBV10-3,TRBJ2-5,TGTGCCATCAGTGGGGTTGGGACAGGGGATCAAGAGACCCAGTACTTC,CAISGVGTGDQETQYF
TRBD2,NA,TRBV28,TRBJ2-4,TGTGCCAGCAGTTTGCTGCGGGAGAGGAACATTCAGTACTTC,CASSLLRERNIQYF
TRBD1,few,TRBV7-2,TRBJ1-1,TGTGCCAGCAGCTCCGGACCACAGGGGGGAGCTTTCTTT,CASSSGPQGGAFF
TRBD1,NA,TRBV27,TRBJ2-1,TGTGCCAGCAGTCCCGGGACAGGGTTAAATGAGCAGTTCTTC,CASSPGTGLNEQFF
TRBD1,NA,TRBV12-3/TRBV12-4,TRBJ1-2,TGTGCCAGCAGACCGGGACAGCGCTATGGCTACACCTTC,CASRPGQRYGYTF
TRBD2,once,TRBV11-3,TRBJ2-1,TGTGCCAGCTCATCAGCGGGGACCTACAATGAGCAGTTCTTC,CASSSAGTYNEQFF
NA,NA,TRBV25-1,TRBJ2-6,TGTGCCAGCAGTGAATTTAGAGCTGGGGCCAACGTCCTGACTTTC,CASSEFRAGANVLTF
TRBD2,NA,TRBV10-3,TRBJ2-3,TGTGCCATCAGTGAAGGTTTTATGAGCGGGAGAGGCCACACAGATACGCAGTATTTT,CAISEGFMSGRGHTDTQYF
TRBD2,NA,TRBV6-5,TRBJ2-7,TGTGCCAGCAGTAGTATAGCGGGACCCTACGAGCAGTACTTC,CASSSIAGPYEQYF
NA,NA,TRBV5-8,TRBJ1-2,TGTGCCAGCAGCTTGGCAGGGAACTATGGCTACACCTTC,CASSLAGNYGYTF
NA,NA,TRBV7-2,TRBJ2-3,TGTGCCAGCAGCTTTGGTCCAGCGGGTAGCACAGATACGCAGTATTTT,CASSFGPAGSTDTQYF
TRBD1,NA,TRBV2,TRBJ1-1,TGTGCCAGCAATCCAGGACAGGGGTTGTACACTGAAGCTTTCTTT,CASNPGQGLYTEAFF
NA,NA,TRBV6-2/TRBV6-3,TRBJ2-1,TGTGCCAGCAGTCGACTAGTTTGGGAGCAGTTCTTC,CASSRLVWEQFF
TRBD2,NA,TRBV14,TRBJ2-6,TGTGCCAGCAGCCAGGAAGGCGGGGGAGACGCTGGGGCCAACGTCCTGACTTTC,CASSQEGGGDAGANVLTF
TRBD1,NA,TRBV5-1,TRBJ1-1,TGCGCCAGCAGCTACGGGACAGGGGAATTACAGGCTTTCTTT,CASSYGTGELQAFF
TRBD2,NA,TRBV4-3,TRBJ2-3,TGCGCCAGCAGCCTCCTACCTCCTACTAGCGGGGGCACAGATACGCAGTATTTT,CASSLLPPTSGGTDTQYF
TRBD2,NA,TRBV6-2/TRBV6-3,TRBJ2-5,TGTGCCAGCAGTTCTAGCGGGAGGGCCGGAGAGACCCAGTACTTC,CASSSSGRAGETQYF
NA,NA,TRBV9,TRBJ2-2,TGTGCCAGCAGCGTCCTTAGTTTTGGAGGGGCTGGTATGGCCGGGGAGCTGTTTTTT,CASSVLSFGGAGMAGELFF
NA,few,TRBV3-1/TRBV3-2,TRBJ2-2,TGTGCCAGCAGCCAAGGGCCGAACACCGGGGAGCTGTTTTTT,CASSQGPNTGELFF
NA,many,TRBV6-1,TRBJ2-7,TGTGCCAGCAGTGAAGCTGGGCAGGGGTTCCACGAGCAGTACTTC,CASSEAGQGFHEQYF
NA,NA,TRBV6-5,TRBJ1-2,TGTGCCAGCTCCCGGGGGGGGCGCGACTATGGCTACACCTTC,CASSRGGRDYGYTF
NA,NA,TRBV5-1,TRBJ2-1,TGCGCCAGCTCCCCGGAGGGACAGCGCTACAATGAGCAGTTCTTC,CASSPEGQRYNEQFF
NA,NA,TRBV19,TRBJ1-3,TGTGCCACCCTAGGAGTTCACTCTGGAAACACCATATATTTT,CATLGVHSGNTIYF
NA,NA,TRBV6-5,TRBJ2-6,TGTGCCAGCAGCCAGAAGTACTCTGGGGCCAACGTCCTGACTTTC,CASSQKYSGANVLTF
NA,NA,TRBV7-9,TRBJ1-6,TGTGCCAGCAGCTTAGCCGCGGGCGGGATGGGTCCCCTCCACTTT,CASSLAAGGMGPLHF
NA,NA,TRBV11-2,TRBJ2-5,TGTGCCAGCAGAGGCCAGGGGCCCCAAGAGACCCAGTACTTC,CASRGQGPQETQYF
NA,NA,TRBV27,TRBJ2-4,TGTGCCAGCAGTCCCGCAGGGATGGACAAAAACATTCAGTACTTC,CASSPAGMDKNIQYF
NA,NA,TRBV7-9,TRBJ1-5,TGTGCCAGCACCAGGGCGGGGGACAATCAGCCCCAGCATTTT,CASTRAGDNQPQHF
NA,NA,TRBV6-4,TRBJ2-3,TGTGCCAGCAGTCCAACTGCGGGGAGCACAGATACGCAGTATTTT,CASSPTAGSTDTQYF
NA,NA,TRBV2,TRBJ1-1,TGTGCCAGCGAGGACACTCTTGAAGCTTTCTTT,CASEDTLEAFF
TRBD1,NA,TRBV2,TRBJ1-2,TGTGCCAGCAGTACGTCCCCAGGGGGCTATGGCTACACCTTC,CASSTSPGGYGYTF
NA,NA,TRBV9,TRBJ1-4,TGTGCCAGCAGCGGCGAGGGATTAGGTGAAAAACTGTTTTTT,CASSGEGLGEKLFF
NA,NA,TRBV6-5,TRBJ2-1,TGTGCCAGCAGTTACGGGAGCGAAGGGCAGTTCTTC,CASSYGSEGQFF
TRBD2,NA,TRBV15,TRBJ2-5,TGTGCCACCAGCCAACCGGAGGGGCTAGCGGGCTACCAAGAGACCCAGTACTTC,CATSQPEGLAGYQETQYF
NA,NA,TRBV5-1,TRBJ2-2,TGCGCCAGCAGTGTGGGAGGAACGAACACCGGGGAGCTGTTTTTT,CASSVGGTNTGELFF
NA,NA,TRBV6-1,TRBJ1-6,TGTGCCAGCAGTGAAGCATTAAGTAGCTATAATTCACCCCTCCACTTT,CASSEALSSYNSPLHF
TRBD1,NA,TRBV12-5,TRBJ1-5,TGTGCTAGTGGCCGCGGGACAGGGGGCAATCAGCCCCAGCATTTT,CASGRGTGGNQPQHF
TRBD1,NA,TRBV18,TRBJ1-1,TGTGCCAGCTCCCCCCGACAGGGAATAGCTGAAGCTTTCTTT,CASSPRQGIAEAFF
NA,NA,TRBV11-2,TRBJ2-7,TGTGCCAGCAGCTTAGGGAGGTTGTCCTACGAGCAGTACTTC,CASSLGRLSYEQYF
NA,NA,TRBV3-1/TRBV3-2,TRBJ1-2,TGTGCCAGCAGCCAAGTCAGGAACTATGGCTACACCTTC,CASSQVRNYGYTF
TRBD1,NA,TRBV12-3/TRBV12-4,TRBJ1-2,TGTGCCAGCACCATCGACAGGGTTGGCGGCTACACCTTC,CASTIDRVGGYTF
TRBD2,NA,TRBV11-3,TRBJ2-1,TGTGCCAGCAGCTTAGGCCCCGGGACTAGCGGGAGGGTTTTGTACAATGAGCAGTTCTTC,CASSLGPGTSGRVLYNEQFF
TRBD1,NA,TRBV7-9,TRBJ1-5,TGTGCCAGCAGCTTTTTGGAGACAGGGGGTAGGAGCAATCAGCCCCAGCATTTT,CASSFLETGGRSNQPQHF
NA,NA,TRBV18,TRBJ2-5,TGTGCCAGCTCATCGGGAGTCTTAGTCGGGACCCAGTACTTC,CASSSGVLVGTQYF
NA,once,TRBV14,TRBJ2-1,TGTGCCAGCAGCCAAGGTTCAACGGGATACTCCTACAATGAGCAGTTCTTC,CASSQGSTGYSYNEQFF
NA,few,TRBV6-2/TRBV6-3,TRBJ1-2,TGTGCCAGCAGATACCCAGGGCCCTATGGCTACACCTTC,CASRYPGPYGYTF
NA,NA,TRBV28,TRBJ1-6,TGTGCCAGCAGTTTATGGGGAGGGCAGGGAGGCTCCTATAATTCACCCCTCCACTTT,CASSLWGGQGGSYNSPLHF
NA,NA,TRBV10-2,TRBJ1-6,TGCGCCAGCAGAACCCAAACAGGGCTTCATTCACCCCTCCACTTT,CASRTQTGLHSPLHF
TRBD1,NA,TRBV5-1,TRBJ2-7,TGCGCCAGCAGCTTGGACAGGGGGCAAGTGGGTGAGCAGTACTTC,CASSLDRGQVGEQYF
TRBD1,NA,TRBV6-2/TRBV6-3,TRBJ1-1,TGTGCCAGCAGTTCTGCAGGGGGCTACACTGAAGCTTTCTTT,CASSSAGGYTEAFF